This T cell receptor (beta chain) stems from a study of technical replicates of blood from several donors. TCRdb keeps only in-frame clones here, not all; method: immunoSEQ multiplex PCR. The sample has approximately 70,000 clones; 90% to 95% are singletons. The source of this sequence is a human donor in good health. Some clones in this sample may be carry-over from other donors' samples. The source material was T cells isolated from PBMCs.

This CDR3 is CAWRGTSGSSYNEQFF. DNA of the CDR3: TGTGCCTGGAGGGGGACTAGCGGGAGCTCCTACAATGAGCAGTTCTTC. J is TRBJ2-1 and V is TRBV30; 14 bases align to TRBD2. Germline lookup yields CDR1 GTSNPN and CDR2 SVGIG (reference sequence). J was trimmed by 0 bases and V by 3 bases; bases with no gene match: 1. CDR3 size: 16 residues.